These T cell receptor beta chains were read from a single sample in a study of T cell responses to AZD1222 COVID-19 vaccine. Using immunoSEQ multiplex PCR, the repertoire was profiled, and TCRdb retains in-frame clones only, with some absent. The sample holds about 50,000 clones, around 85% seen once. Material: peripheral blood, obtained on day 0 of MenACWY control vaccination. These receptors were obtained from an adult in good health. The CDR3 runs from the conserved cysteine through the conserved F or W. Some rows mark clone size as missing; the rest say once, few, many or name a class of expanded clone.

abundance: NA; v_gene: TRBV18; len: 14; j_gene: TRBJ2-5; CDR3aa: CASSPNAPQETQYF
abundance: NA; v_gene: TRBV28; len: 15; j_gene: TRBJ2-7; CDR3aa: CASRSTGPKGYEQYF
abundance: few; v_gene: TRBV10-3; len: 16; j_gene: TRBJ1-5; CDR3aa: CAISELELGGNQPQHF
abundance: NA; v_gene: TRBV7-8; len: 12; j_gene: TRBJ1-5; CDR3aa: CASSYSNQPQHF
abundance: NA; v_gene: TRBV7-9; len: 14; j_gene: TRBJ2-7; CDR3aa: CASTPGQGYHEQYF
abundance: NA; v_gene: TRBV28; len: 15; j_gene: TRBJ2-7; CDR3aa: CASSPAGQVSREQYF
abundance: NA; v_gene: TRBV6-5; len: 15; j_gene: TRBJ1-3; CDR3aa: CASRNTGTGGNTIYF
abundance: NA; v_gene: TRBV7-2; len: 15; j_gene: TRBJ2-7; CDR3aa: CASSSAFSSAYEQYF
abundance: NA; v_gene: TRBV5-1; len: 15; j_gene: TRBJ2-7; CDR3aa: CASSSTGTAGHEQYF
abundance: NA; v_gene: TRBV7-2; len: 11; j_gene: TRBJ2-7; CDR3aa: CASSSGSEQYF